This T cell receptor beta chain was profiled in a study of shared clonotypes between healthy human individuals (dated by TCRdb to the early 2020s). General notes on the study: The cohort included a few men and a couple of women between 18 and 49 years of age. For each donor, CD4 naive and CD4 memory were each run on three plates, CD8 naive on two plates, and CD8 memory on one plate. The study deeply sequenced blood TCR repertoires of about 5 healthy adults to estimate repertoire size and the extent of clonotype sharing between individuals. To increase sequencing depth and limit assay-specific biases, different laboratories used diverse techniques to prepare libraries and sequence TCR repertoires. Leukapheresis yielded between about 0.85 and 10 billion PBMCs per donor. The full study reports these points: Sampling was limited to blood, and TCR repertoires in tissue likely differ from TCR repertoires in blood. Larger estimated clonotype richness was generally found for naive subsets than for memory subsets. Incomplete sequencing was indicated by rarefaction of sorted-subset datasets, despite the large sequencing depth. Compared with non-shared clonotypes, the clonotypes found in all four sorted-subset donors had higher generation probabilities. Sharing across a few donors was observed for 4.5% to 6.5% of naive CD4, less than 4% of naive CD8, over 2% of memory CD4, and around 0.44% of memory CD8 clonotypes. Pairwise subsampling led to the expectation that sequencing depth would affect the degree of clonotype sharing among donors. Because the study included only a small number of donors, the genetic and exposure-history diversity represented was limited.

The germline V gene specifies LGHNA as CDR1 and YNFKEQ as CDR2. The germline V and J ends show losses of 0 bases and 3 bases respectively, and no gene match explains 5 bases of the junction. Spanning cysteine to phenylalanine, the CDR3 consists of 16 amino acids. Only CDR3 DNA is held: 48 bases, read in frame from base 1. Using the deep immunoSEQ assay, TCR CDR3 regions were amplified from genomic DNA by multiplex PCR. Genomic DNA extracted from each cell subset was distributed evenly over all wells of several immunoSEQ 96-well plates, and each plate served as one replicate. For sorted subsets, 150 to 250 ng genomic DNA, equal to tens of thousands of T cell genomes, was loaded into each replicate PCR. The purified libraries were quantified using a Qubit 3.0 fluorometer, sized with a Bioanalyzer 2100, and then quantified again using the KAPA Library Quantification kit. Every immunoSEQ 96-well plate was sequenced on a dedicated single-read 150-cycle Illumina NextSeq 550 flow cell. Processing in the source paper ran as follows. Because the immunoSEQ output included only junctional sequences and no quality scores, the filtering could not be the same as the filtering used for full-length reads. Sequences were annotated with PyIR, a Python wrapper for IgBLAST v1.9, using IMGT germline references to assign V/J genes and CDR3. Any read was removed if the V/J assignment was weak (E-value above 1e-6), the CDR3 was missing, or the read contained stop codons, out-of-frame junctions, or ambiguous translated residues. V3J clonotypes were defined as sequences sharing the same inferred V gene, J gene, and CDR3 amino acid sequence. To compute the percentage overlap between repertoires, the number of shared unique clonotypes was divided by the size of the smaller repertoire. Richness of each repertoire was evaluated using RTK rarefaction, the Chao1 estimator, and Recon v2.1 estimates of unobserved clonotypes. For all TCRbeta clonotypes obtained by the gDNA method from a few donors, generation probabilities were computed with OLGA. TCRdb provides this immuneACCESS table in a form limited to in-frame rearrangements. Some clones are lacking; in checked studies, under half of them reflect an unresolved V gene, and why the rest are absent is not known. V, J and clone size are taken as reported in that table, and D and trimming were inferred from the DNA itself. This sample comprises about 600,000 clones, 95% to 98% of them detected only once. 0.3% of the sample lies in the top ten.

For the CD8 naive samples, CD45RO-negative cells were positively selected for CCR7, yielding a CD45RA+CCR7+ population from which TemRA cells were excluded. Donors were healthy HIV-negative adults with no recently reported acute infections or vaccinations. All donors were Caucasian adults living in Nashville, Tennessee, USA. Blood was collected by leukapheresis, and PBMCs were isolated by Ficoll-Histopaque density gradient centrifugation and then cryopreserved in liquid nitrogen vapor phase. Analytical flow cytometry was used to check the purity and quantity of every magnetically sorted T cell population. From each sorted fraction, genomic DNA was isolated and quantified by UV absorbance on a Nanodrop 2000c. Concerning this clone itself: What antigen it recognizes has not been identified. Per-base quality was not reported, and no clone a single base away is much larger than it.

The sequence was obtained from a man between 25 and 39 years old in good health. Sequences were obtained from naive CD8+ T cells sorted from blood. What the cell subset or site label conveys for this sample: CD45RA+CCR7+. The sequence is built from TRBV4-2 and TRBJ1-5; the junction holds 7 bases that match TRBD1. In nucleotides, the sequence is TGTGCCAGCAGCCAAGAGCGGGGACAGAACAATCAGCCCCAGCATTTT. This is translated as CASSQERGQNNQPQHF.